This T cell receptor beta chain derives from a study of blood T cells in healthy people across ages. Study results and caveats: There was a strong correlation between TCR beta diversity and naive T cell percentage.

Combining a sample-barcoded 5' primer with a J-beta primer mix, a second PCR ran for 7 to 11 cycles. In TCRdb, the 5' RACE reads were re-called with MiXCR into one record per CDR3 protein. The table records approximately 580,000 distinct CDR3 sequences, approximately 25% of them present only once. Of note for this clonotype: What it binds is unknown.

V lost 4 bases and J lost 1, with 18 bases in between. From germline, CDR1 is SGHDT and CDR2 YYEEEE. This CDR3 comprises 16 residues. Separately, the same data were catalogued under a study of T cells of mothers and their children. That source adds: Overlap in related mother-child pairs always slightly exceeded unrelated pairs, never significantly.

V gene TRBV5-6 combines with J gene TRBJ2-7; a weak D match, TRBD2 (6 bases). Sequences were obtained from blood. This TCR derives from a boy aged 10-17 years in good health. CDR3 sequence (DNA): TGTGCCAGCAGCCCGGCGGTGGTAGGAGGGTCCTACGAGCAGTACTTC. It encodes CASSPAVVGGSYEQYF. The full variable domain, its missing parts supplied by reference TRBV5-6 and TRBJ2-7, is DAGVTQSPTHLIKTRGQQVTLRCSPKSGHDTVSWYQQALGQGPQFIFQYYEEEERQRGNFPDRFSGHQFPNYSSELNVNALLLGDSALYLCASSPAVVGGSYEQYFGPGTRLTVT.